Listed below are T cell receptor beta chains from one sample, sequenced in a study of T cell repertoires in cytomegalovirus infection. In TCRdb, the reads were re-called with MiXCR into one record per CDR3 protein. The table includes about 220,000 distinct CDR3 sequences, approximately 38% detected once. Their target antigens are unknown. Sequences were derived from CD8+ T cells from cultured PBMCs, sampled from culture after CMV antigen stimulation. These receptor sequences come from a human donor in good health (CMV status not recorded). Some clones in this sample may be carry-over from other donors' samples. CDR3s include the opening cysteine and the closing phenylalanine or tryptophan. Each record gives: CDR3 protein, CDR3 DNA, J gene, V gene, clone size, D gene, CDR3 length. The D gene is left open where the match is weak. Expanded clones get a size class; other rows say once, few or many, or leave the size out.

CDR3aa: CASSLAENRAGQYF; CDR3nt: TGTGCCAGCAGCTTAGCCGAGAACAGGGCTGGGCAGTACTTC; j_gene: TRBJ2-7; v_gene: TRBV7-6; abundance: NA; d_gene: NA; len: 14
CDR3aa: CASSLVVGLAGEPGNTGELFF; CDR3nt: TGTGCCAGCAGTTTAGTAGTTGGGCTAGCGGGTGAACCGGGGAACACCGGGGAGCTGTTTTTT; j_gene: TRBJ2-2; v_gene: TRBV12-3/TRBV12-4; abundance: NA; d_gene: TRBD2; len: 21
CDR3aa: CASSIQANGELFF; CDR3nt: TGTGCCAGCAGTATCCAAGCGAACGGGGAGCTGTTTTTT; j_gene: TRBJ2-2; v_gene: TRBV27; abundance: few; d_gene: NA; len: 13
CDR3aa: CASSIGVSGNTIYF; CDR3nt: TGTGCCAGCAGCATAGGGGTCTCTGGAAACACCATATATTTT; j_gene: TRBJ1-3; v_gene: TRBV12-3/TRBV12-4; abundance: once; d_gene: NA; len: 14
CDR3aa: CASSLEPPLGGGGTDTQYF; CDR3nt: TGTGCCAGCAGCTTGGAACCTCCCTTAGGTGGGGGCGGCACAGATACGCAGTATTTT; j_gene: TRBJ2-3; v_gene: TRBV5-4; abundance: NA; d_gene: NA; len: 19
CDR3aa: CASRHRGRRDTQYF; CDR3nt: TGTGCCAGCAGACACAGGGGGCGCCGGGATACGCAGTATTTT; j_gene: TRBJ2-3; v_gene: TRBV5-8; abundance: NA; d_gene: TRBD1; len: 14
CDR3aa: CATVRGTETNYGYTF; CDR3nt: TGTGCCACGGTCAGGGGGACAGAAACTAACTATGGCTACACCTTC; j_gene: TRBJ1-2; v_gene: TRBV2; abundance: once; d_gene: TRBD1; len: 15
CDR3aa: CAISAETGSYGYTF; CDR3nt: TGTGCCATCAGTGCCGAGACAGGGTCCTATGGCTACACCTTC; j_gene: TRBJ1-2; v_gene: TRBV10-3; abundance: few; d_gene: TRBD1; len: 14
CDR3aa: CASSPIDRGGEQYF; CDR3nt: TGTGCCAGCAGCCCCATAGACAGGGGAGGCGAGCAGTACTTC; j_gene: TRBJ2-7; v_gene: TRBV7-6; abundance: NA; d_gene: TRBD1; len: 14
CDR3aa: CASSQGTSPPNEQFF; CDR3nt: TGTGCCAGCAGCCAAGGGACTAGCCCCCCTAATGAGCAGTTCTTC; j_gene: TRBJ2-1; v_gene: TRBV3-1; abundance: NA; d_gene: TRBD2; len: 15
CDR3aa: CASSLAPHQETQDF; CDR3nt: TGTGCCAGCAGCTTAGCTCCGCACCAAGAGACCCAGGACTTC; j_gene: TRBJ2-5; v_gene: TRBV11-2; abundance: NA; d_gene: NA; len: 14
CDR3aa: CSVSTDGGRTDTQYF; CDR3nt: TGCAGCGTTTCCACGGACGGCGGACGGACAGATACGCAGTATTTT; j_gene: TRBJ2-3; v_gene: TRBV29-1; abundance: NA; d_gene: NA; len: 15
CDR3aa: CASRGTGGKGTEAFF; CDR3nt: TGTGCCAGCAGAGGGACAGGGGGCAAGGGCACTGAAGCTTTCTTT; j_gene: TRBJ1-1; v_gene: TRBV5-4; abundance: NA; d_gene: TRBD1; len: 15
CDR3aa: CAGGTGVGYTF; CDR3nt: TGTGCCGGGGGGACAGGTGTTGGCTACACCTTC; j_gene: TRBJ1-2; v_gene: TRBV7-2; abundance: few; d_gene: TRBD1; len: 11
CDR3aa: CASSLPGGSTEAFF; CDR3nt: TGTGCCAGCAGTTTGCCCGGGGGGAGCACTGAAGCTTTCTTT; j_gene: TRBJ1-1; v_gene: TRBV12-3/TRBV12-4; abundance: few; d_gene: NA; len: 14